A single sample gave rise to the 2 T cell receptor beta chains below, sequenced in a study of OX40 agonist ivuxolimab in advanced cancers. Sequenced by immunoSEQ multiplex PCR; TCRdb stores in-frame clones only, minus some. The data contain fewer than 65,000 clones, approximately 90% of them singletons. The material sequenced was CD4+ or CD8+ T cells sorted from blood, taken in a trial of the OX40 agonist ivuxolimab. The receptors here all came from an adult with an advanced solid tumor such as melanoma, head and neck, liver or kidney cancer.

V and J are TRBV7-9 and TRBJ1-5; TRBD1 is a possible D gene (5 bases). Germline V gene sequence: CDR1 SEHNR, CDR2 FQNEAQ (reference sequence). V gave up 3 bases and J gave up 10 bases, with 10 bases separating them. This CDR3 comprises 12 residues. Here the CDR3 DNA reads TGTGCCAGCAGCTTGGGGCAGGGACCCCAGCATTTT. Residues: CASSLGQGPQHF.

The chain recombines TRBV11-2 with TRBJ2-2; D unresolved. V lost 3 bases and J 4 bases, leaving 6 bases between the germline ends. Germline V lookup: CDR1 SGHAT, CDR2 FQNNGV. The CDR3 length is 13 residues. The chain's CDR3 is CASSLGFTGELFF. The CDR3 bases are TGTGCCAGCAGCTTGGGTTTCACCGGGGAGCTGTTTTTT.